This TCR beta chain was obtained from a study of cytomegalovirus exposure and HLA in healthy donors. This CDR3 comprises 13 residues. Trimming took 4 bases from V and 5 from J; bases not matched to a gene: 4. In germline, CDR1 is KGHSH, CDR2 LQKENI. The PCR made use of 60 Vbeta and 13 Jbeta primers. Only in-frame clones appear in the TCRdb table, and some are missing; sequencing was by immunoSEQ multiplex PCR. The sample table sets out 96,000 or so clones. To note about this clone: The antigen is undetermined.

Study outcomes and limitations: Researchers reported in a later analysis that common viral pathogens appeared linked to several top clusters.

V and J are TRBV18 and TRBJ1-1; TRBD1 matches 7 bases. The receptor's source is a girl aged 5 to 17 in good health and CMV-seropositive. The sequenced sample consisted of PBMCs. In nucleotides, the CDR3 is TGTGCCAGCTCACAGACAGGGTGGACTGAAGCTTTCTTT. This gives the protein CASSQTGWTEAFF.